Listed here are 20 T cell receptor beta chains from one sample, sequenced in a study of Graves' ophthalmopathy and Graves' hyperthyroidism. The TCR beta CDR3 regions underwent amplification from RNA transcripts. Following a first-round RT-PCR that used HTBI primers, a second-round multiplex PCR was carried out. TCRdb re-derived calls from the multiplex PCR reads in MiXCR, one entry per CDR3 protein. The sample carries under 800,000 distinct CDR3 sequences, 20% to 25% recorded once. Source material: peripheral blood. These receptors all stem from a woman younger than 35 with stable Graves' hyperthyroidism. Some clones in this sample may be carry-over from other donors' samples.

The chain joins TRBV12-3 or TRBV12-4 to TRBJ2-5; 7 positions agree with TRBD2. The CDR3 runs to 14 residues. After removal of 4 bases from V and 2 bases from J, the junction contained 4 bases not matched to a gene. This CDR3 is CASSYERGQETQYF. CDR3 bases: TGTGCCAGCAGTTACGAGCGGGGTCAAGAGACCCAGTACTTC.

This clonotype was seen at least ten times. This chain connects TRBV30 to TRBJ1-1; TRBD1 agrees at 7 bases. The CDR3 sequence is 12 residues long. Germline V gene lookup returns CDR1 GTSNPN and CDR2 SVGIG (reference sequence). After removal of 6 bases from V and 1 base from J, the junction contained 2 bases not matched to a gene. CDR3 loop: CACRDRNTEAFF. CDR3 bases: TGTGCCTGCCGGGACAGGAACACTGAAGCTTTCTTT.

This clonotype appeared many times. The V call is TRBV11-1, the J call TRBJ1-1, with D possibly TRBD1 on 6 matching bases. The V gene lost 2 bases and the J gene lost 10 bases, with 20 bases spanning the gap. Germline V lookup: CDR1 SGHAT, CDR2 FQDESV (reference sequence). The CDR3 has 15 amino acids. The CDR3 DNA reads as TGTGCCAGCAGCTTAAGTCAAGGGGGTCGGTCCTCAGCTTTCTTT. It codes for CASSLSQGGRSSAFF. The full variable domain, rest sourced from reference TRBV11-1 and TRBJ1-1, is EAEVAQSPRYKITEKSQAVAFWCDPISGHATLYWYRQILGQGPELLVQFQDESVVDDSQLPKDRFSAERLKGVDSTLKIQPAELGDSAMYLCASSLSQGGRSSAFFGQGTRLTVV.

In its sample, this clonotype was seen many times. The chain recombines TRBV12-3 or TRBV12-4 with TRBJ1-2, with D unresolved. The CDR3 is 13 residues long. The V end lost 5 bases, the J end lost 4 bases, and 11 bases lay between the germline ends. The CDR3 nucleotides are TGTGCCAGCAGTCCCCGATTGATCTATGGCTACACCTTC. Encoded protein: CASSPRLIYGYTF.

This chain joins TRBV18 and TRBJ2-7; the D gene is possibly TRBD2 (5 bases). V was trimmed by 6 bases and J by 7 bases, leaving 22 bases between them. The CDR3 length is 15 residues. Germline loops: CDR1 KGHSH, CDR2 LQKENI. The DNA for the CDR3 is TGTGCCAGCTCGCCGCCTGTGCCGGAGGCGAGGGAGCAGTACTTC. Protein product: CASSPPVPEAREQYF.

This clonotype was detected many times. The gene calls are TRBV6-5 and TRBJ2-7; 9 bases match TRBD1. Trimming took 2 bases from V and 2 from J; bases not matched to a gene: 4. This CDR3 has 15 residues. CDR1 is MNHEY, CDR2 SVGAGI, per germline. The CDR3 nucleotides are TGTGCCAGCAGTTACCCTTACAGGGGGCCCTACGAGCAGTACTTC. Amino acid sequence: CASSYPYRGPYEQYF.

At least ten counts were recorded for this clonotype. The chain uses TRBV12-3 or TRBV12-4 and TRBJ2-5, with D perhaps given as TRBD1 or TRBD2 (5 bases each). The germline V and J ends were trimmed by 1 base and 5 bases, with 11 bases remaining between them. CDR3 length equals 14 residues. The CDR3, as DNA: TGTGCCAGCAGTTTAGTGGACGAGGGGGAGACCCAGTACTTC. Translating gives CASSLVDEGETQYF.

This clonotype has at least ten counts. The chain links TRBV20-1 to TRBJ1-6, with TRBD1 identical over 9 bases. Per the germline V gene, CDR1 is DFQATT and CDR2 is SNEGSKA (reference sequence). There are 19 residues in the CDR3. V shed 3 bases, J shed 4 bases, and the junction held 16 bases outside the gene matches. The CDR3 protein is CSARKTGGARNNYNSPLHF. CDR3 bases: TGCAGTGCTAGGAAAACAGGGGGCGCCCGAAATAATTATAATTCACCCCTCCACTTT.

This clonotype has only a few counts. The chain employs TRBV19 and TRBJ2-7, with D tentatively TRBD1 (5 bases). CDR3 size: 14 residues. Germline V gene sequence: CDR1 LNHDA, CDR2 SQIVND (reference sequence). V lost 5 bases and J lost 1, with 12 bases in between. The CDR3 DNA sequence: TGTGCCAGTAGTGTGCAGGGATGGTCCTACGAGCAGTACTTC. Residues: CASSVQGWSYEQYF.

Many counts were recorded for this clonotype. The CDR3, as DNA: TGTGCCACCTCAACGACAGGGGTGGACACTGAAGCTTTCTTT. Protein: CATSTTGVDTEAFF. V gene TRBV6-2 or TRBV6-3 combines with J gene TRBJ1-1, with TRBD1 identical over 8 bases. Germline trimming cut 10 bases from V and 3 bases from J; bases unmatched to any gene: 10. The CDR3 is made up of 14 amino acids. Germline CDR1 MNHEY, CDR2 SVGEGT.

This clonotype has at least ten counts. The gene calls are TRBV7-8 and TRBJ2-7, with 13 bases that match TRBD2. The ends lost 5 bases at V and 1 base at J; junction bases unmatched: 5. The CDR3 runs to 16 residues. Germline lookup yields CDR1 SGHVS and CDR2 FQNEAQ. The CDR3 DNA reads as TGTGCCAGCAGCCCCGCGGGACTAGCGGGGTCCTACGAGCAGTACTTC. It specifies CASSPAGLAGSYEQYF.

The genes are TRBV28 and TRBJ2-7; either TRBD1 or TRBD2 may supply D (5 bases each). The CDR3 covers 12 residues. Germline assignment: CDR1 MDHEN and CDR2 SYDVKM. V gave up 10 bases and J gave up 4 bases, with 14 bases separating them. CDR3 loop: CATQRGLYEQYF. The CDR3 bases are TGTGCCACTCAACGGGGCCTTTACGAGCAGTACTTC.

This clonotype was counted ten times or more. The V and J genes are TRBV7-6 and TRBJ1-1; tentatively, D is TRBD1 (6 bases). The germline V gene encodes CDR1 SGHVS and CDR2 FNYEAQ. V was shortened by 5 bases and J by 1 base, with 11 bases between the two germline ends. The CDR3 has 14 residues. The CDR3 reads CASSRGGPNTEAFF. The CDR3 DNA is TGTGCCAGCAGCCGCGGGGGGCCGAACACTGAAGCTTTCTTT.

This clonotype was seen ten or more times. The rearrangement joins TRBV12-3 or TRBV12-4 to TRBJ1-2; TRBD1 matches at 9 bases. The V and J ends lost 1 base and 7 bases, in that order; junction bases with no gene match: 7. The CDR3 runs 15 residues. Here the CDR3 DNA reads TGTGCCAGCAGTTTAGTCGGGACAGGGCACTGTGGCTACACCTTC. Encoded protein: CASSLVGTGHCGYTF.

This clonotype was observed many times. The CDR3: CSVLNRGPLIEQYF. The DNA for the CDR3 is TGCAGCGTCCTGAACCGGGGACCGTTAATCGAGCAGTACTTC. The chain uses TRBV29-1 and TRBJ2-7; D possibly matches TRBD1 or TRBD2 (5 bases each). This CDR3 region has 14 residues. Germline V gene sequence: CDR1 SQVTM, CDR2 ANQGSEA. V gave up 6 bases and J gave up 6 bases, with 21 bases separating them.

The V call is TRBV12-3 or TRBV12-4, the J call TRBJ1-1; 8 bases map to TRBD1. V trimming: 3 bases; J trimming: 6 bases; junction bases outside the gene matches: 9. The CDR3 runs 15 residues. CDR3 protein: CASSLTGVGVAEAFF. DNA of the CDR3: TGTGCCAGCAGTTTGACAGGGGTTGGAGTGGCTGAAGCTTTCTTT.

The CDR3 protein is CASSLSGIRSNQPQHF. In nucleotides, the CDR3 is TGTGCCAGCAGTTTATCAGGGATTCGGAGCAATCAGCCCCAGCATTTT. This chain joins TRBV27 and TRBJ1-5; D ambiguous. This CDR3 is built from 16 residues. The germline V and J ends were trimmed by 0 bases and 1 base, with 10 bases remaining between them. The germline V gene has CDR1 MNHEY and CDR2 SMNVEV (reference sequence).

This clonotype was seen ten or more times. The V gene is TRBV4-1, the J gene TRBJ1-5, with D perhaps TRBD1 (5 bases). Trimming shortened V by 1 base and J by 2 bases, and 6 bases separated the two germline ends. CDR3 length equals 14 residues. CDR1 is MGHRA and CDR2 is YSYEKL in the germline V gene. The CDR3 DNA reads TGCGCCAGCAGCCAAGGACAGCGCAATCAGCCCCAGCATTTT. Translated, it gives CASSQGQRNQPQHF.

This clonotype was recorded many times. The V gene is TRBV6-4, the J gene TRBJ1-6; 7 bases line up with TRBD1. V trimming: 6 bases; J trimming: 9 bases; junction bases outside the gene matches: 11. Germline CDR1 reads MRHNA; CDR2 reads SNTAGT. CDR3 length: 15 amino acids. The chain's CDR3 is CASRQDHRGISPLHF. For the CDR3, the DNA is TGTGCCAGCAGGCAGGACCACAGGGGAATTTCACCCCTCCACTTT.

The gene calls are TRBV20-1 and TRBJ1-2; D may be TRBD1 (5 bases). Per the germline V gene, CDR1 is DFQATT and CDR2 is SNEGSKA (reference sequence). The CDR3 contains 12 residues. V lost 6 bases and J 4 bases, leaving 12 bases between the germline ends. CDR3 amino acids: CSAPGGGYGYTF. Here the CDR3 DNA reads TGCAGTGCCCCGGGGGGGGGCTATGGCTACACCTTC.